This T cell receptor beta chain was profiled in a study of blood T cell repertoires in COVID-19. The Seattle patients, enrolled during active infection, were followed longitudinally. Trimming at V came to 2 bases and at J to 2 bases, leaving 2 bases not matched to a gene. Per germline, CDR1 SGHAT and CDR2 FQNNGV. CDR3 length equals 16 residues. Generated by immunoSEQ multiplex PCR, the TCRdb table keeps only in-frame clones and is missing some. The sample holds about 300,000 clones, 84% seen once. The clonotype originates from a human donor with COVID-19, enrolled during active disease. The donor label of this sample is uncertain. The sample consisted of peripheral blood. The V call is TRBV11-2, the J call TRBJ2-7, with 14 bases fitting TRBD2. Written as DNA, the CDR3 is TGTGCCAGCAGCTTACAGGGACTAGCGGGGGCCTACGAGCAGTACTTC. Translation: CASSLQGLAGAYEQYF.